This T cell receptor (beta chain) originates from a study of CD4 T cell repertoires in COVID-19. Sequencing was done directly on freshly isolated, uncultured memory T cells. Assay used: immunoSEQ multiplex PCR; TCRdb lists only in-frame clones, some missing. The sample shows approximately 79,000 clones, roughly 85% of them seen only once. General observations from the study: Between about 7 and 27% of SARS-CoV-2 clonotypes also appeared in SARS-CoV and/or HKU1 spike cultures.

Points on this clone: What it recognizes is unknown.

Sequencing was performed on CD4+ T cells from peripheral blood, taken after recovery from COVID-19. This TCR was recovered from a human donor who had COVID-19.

The CDR3 here is CASSPGAPNTGELFF. CDR3 bases: TGTGCCAGCAGCCCCGGGGCCCCGAACACCGGGGAGCTGTTTTTT. This rearrangement joins TRBV7-3 to TRBJ2-2; D is tentatively TRBD1 or TRBD2 (5 bases each). Germline assignment: CDR1 SGHTA and CDR2 FQGTGA. The CDR3 runs to 15 residues. Trimming took off 5 bases at V and 0 bases at J, with 10 bases between the two ends.